This T cell receptor beta chain was retrieved from a study of Ad26.COV2.S vaccination and SARS-CoV-2 variants. As for the study in general: This donor came from the COV1001 trial of Ad26.COV2.S.

Points on this clone: Its antigen is as yet unknown. One junction end does not reproduce the germline sequence, and a read error may be involved.

Whole-study findings and limits: Placebo recipients had lower spike-specific TCR breadth than vaccine recipients. Substantial response breadth was reportedly seen for spike-specific CD8+ and CD4+ T cells after vaccination.

TCRdb keeps only in-frame clones here, not all; method: immunoSEQ multiplex PCR. The table lists about 440,000 clones, roughly 88% of them singletons, with roughly 4% in the top ten. Treatment specified: around 19 received Ad26.COV2.S at low or high dose, single or two shots; about 5 received placebo; per-sample allocation not given. Sampling was done on day 63 after the first vaccine or placebo injection. The receptor's source is a person between 18 and 59 years old who received the Ad26.COV2.S COVID-19 vaccine or a placebo. The material was peripheral blood, obtained in a trial of Ad26.COV2.S vaccine versus placebo.

DNA of the CDR3: TGTGCCAGCAGTTTGGCAACAGTCCCCTACGAGCAGTACTTC. Its translation: CASSLATVPYEQYF. The chain joins TRBV5-5 to TRBJ2-7; D not resolved. This CDR3 contains 14 residues. Germline V gene lookup returns CDR1 SGHKS and CDR2 YYEKEE (reference sequence). The full variable domain, its missing parts supplied by reference TRBV5-5 and TRBJ2-7, is DAGVTQSPTHLIKTRGQQVTLRCSPISGHKSVSWYQQVLGQGPQFIFQYYEKEERGRGNFPDRFSARQFPNYSSELNVNALLLGDSALYLCASSLATVPYEQYFGPGTRLTVT.